The rows below give T cell receptor beta chains drawn from one sample of a study of T cells after posttransplantation cyclophosphamide. The data were produced by immunoSEQ multiplex PCR, yet TCRdb's version contains in-frame clones alone and is incomplete. The sample holds fewer than 10,000 clones, 85% to 90% seen once. Sequencing was performed on PBMCs, taken after allogeneic stem cell transplant with posttransplant cyclophosphamide. These receptor sequences come from a female patient in her thirties or forties who received an allogeneic stem cell transplant from an unrelated donor, was CMV-positive, and had no GVHD. Among the T cells, some may be from the graft donor. CDR3s include the opening cysteine and the closing phenylalanine or tryptophan. D genes are given only for firm matches. Clone size is not always given. Where it is, it says once, few, many or a class for expanded clones.

>TRBV29-1|.|TRBJ1-1|.
CSVVARVGTEAFF
TGCAGCGTTGTTGCCAGGGTTGGAACTGAAGCTTTCTTT
>TRBV27|TRBD2|TRBJ2-3|.
CASSPRGGPYTQYF
TGTGCCAGCAGTCCGCGGGGGGGCCCTTATACGCAGTATTTT
>TRBV27|.|TRBJ2-1|.
CASSPAWAGKYNEQFF
TGTGCCAGCAGTCCCGCGTGGGCGGGGAAATACAATGAGCAGTTCTTC
>TRBV18|TRBD1|TRBJ1-4|.
CASSSLLTGVFDEKLFF
TGTGCCAGCTCAAGTCTGCTGACAGGGGTGTTCGATGAAAAACTGTTTTTT
>TRBV7-9|.|TRBJ1-2|.
CASSLRGGTRSYTF
TGTGCCAGCAGCTTACGGGGCGGGACCCGTAGCTACACCTTC
>TRBV18|.|TRBJ1-1|.
CASSLAGGDAGQAFF
TGTGCCAGCTCACTCGCAGGAGGGGACGCTGGGCAAGCTTTCTTT
>TRBV6-5|TRBD1|TRBJ1-3|few
CASRKGTGGNTIYF
TGTGCCAGCAGGAAGGGGACAGGGGGAAACACCATATATTTT
>TRBV9|.|TRBJ1-4|.
CASSATGRGEKLFF
TGTGCCAGCAGCGCAACAGGGCGAGGTGAAAAACTGTTTTTT
>TRBV30|.|TRBJ1-2|.
CAWSLGEGYGYTF
TGTGCCTGGAGTCTGGGAGAGGGCTATGGCTACACCTTC
>TRBV30|TRBD2|TRBJ2-1|.
CAWSVRLAGATEQFF
TGTGCCTGGAGTGTACGGCTAGCGGGGGCTACTGAGCAGTTCTTC
>TRBV2|TRBD1|TRBJ2-2|.
CARSQGTGGAAGELFF
TGTGCCAGGAGTCAAGGGACAGGGGGCGCAGCCGGGGAGCTGTTTTTT
>TRBV4-1|.|TRBJ1-1|few
CASSPFGGTNTEAFF
TGCGCCAGCAGCCCGTTTGGAGGGACGAACACTGAAGCTTTCTTT
>TRBV2|TRBD2|TRBJ2-5|.
CASSEWGGGIETQYF
TGTGCCAGCAGTGAATGGGGCGGGGGGATAGAGACCCAGTACTTC
>TRBV19|TRBD1|TRBJ2-5|.
CASSRDAPLGQTETQYF
TGTGCCAGTAGTCGAGACGCCCCTCTGGGACAGACGGAGACCCAGTACTTC
>TRBV21-1|.|TRBJ1-5|.
CARFTSGFRRGPNQPQHF
TGTGCCAGATTTACATCAGGATTCCGGAGGGGTCCGAATCAGCCCCAGCATTTT
>TRBV5-1|TRBD1|TRBJ2-7|.
CASSPDREEQYF
TGCGCCAGCAGCCCCGACAGGGAGGAGCAGTACTTC
>TRBV23-1|TRBD1|TRBJ2-7|.
CASNSGQGGYEQYF
TGCGCCAGCAACTCGGGACAGGGGGGATACGAGCAGTACTTC
>TRBV2|TRBD2|TRBJ2-5|once
CASSASGGEYETQYF
TGTGCCAGCAGTGCTAGCGGGGGGGAATATGAGACCCAGTACTTC
>TRBV5-6|.|TRBJ1-2|.
CASSSGQYYGYTF
TGTGCCAGCAGCTCAGGACAGTACTATGGCTACACCTTC
>TRBV28|.|TRBJ2-7|.
CASSAPREVAMEQYF
TGTGCCAGCAGTGCCCCCAGGGAGGTGGCTATGGAGCAGTACTTC
>TRBV5-4|.|TRBJ2-5|.
CASSLASETQYF
TGTGCCAGCAGCTTGGCCTCTGAGACCCAGTACTTC
>TRBV5-4|.|TRBJ1-3|.
CASSLQGNTIYF
TGTGCCAGCAGCTTACAGGGAAACACCATATATTTT
>TRBV7-2|.|TRBJ2-2|once
CASSLVVGSSANTGELFF
TGTGCCAGCAGCTTAGTGGTCGGGAGCTCCGCCAACACCGGGGAGCTGTTTTTT
>TRBV7-2|TRBD1|TRBJ2-1|.
CASSSTSGQYNEQFF
TGTGCCAGCAGCTCAACTTCGGGACAGTACAATGAGCAGTTCTTC
>TRBV19|.|TRBJ2-4|few
CASSISTGEVGKNIQYF
TGTGCCAGTAGTATATCCACAGGGGAGGTGGGCAAAAACATTCAGTACTTC
>TRBV19|TRBD1|TRBJ1-1|.
CASSIGSSGGSTEAFF
TGTGCCAGTAGTATAGGGTCCTCAGGGGGCAGTACTGAAGCTTTCTTT
>TRBV7-2|TRBD2|TRBJ2-2|.
CASTEGLVNTGELFF
TGTGCCAGCACCGAAGGACTAGTGAACACCGGGGAGCTGTTTTTT
>TRBV12-5|TRBD1|TRBJ1-1|.
CASGWGQGRTEAFF
TGTGCTAGTGGTTGGGGACAGGGGCGGACTGAAGCTTTCTTT
>TRBV4-3|TRBD1|TRBJ1-1|medium-sized
CASSQWGQGDLNTEAFF
TGCGCCAGCAGCCAGTGGGGACAGGGGGACCTTAACACTGAAGCTTTCTTT
>TRBV5-5|TRBD1|TRBJ1-1|once
CASSIGTANTEAFF
TGTGCCAGCAGCATCGGGACAGCCAACACTGAAGCTTTCTTT
>TRBV19|TRBD1|TRBJ2-7|.
CASGQGAYEQYF
TGTGCCAGCGGACAGGGAGCCTACGAGCAGTACTTC
>TRBV7-6|.|TRBJ2-7|.
CASSLQGTLYEQYF
TGTGCCAGCAGCTTACAGGGGACACTCTACGAGCAGTACTTC
>TRBV5-6|TRBD2|TRBJ2-5|.
CASSSGLAEETQYF
TGTGCCAGCAGCTCCGGACTAGCGGAAGAGACCCAGTACTTC
>TRBV28|.|TRBJ1-5|.
CASSFQGGGGNQPQHF
TGTGCCAGCAGCTTCCAAGGGGGGGGAGGCAATCAGCCCCAGCATTTT
>TRBV5-1|.|TRBJ2-1|.
CASSFVRGLNEQFF
TGCGCCAGCAGCTTCGTCAGGGGACTAAATGAGCAGTTCTTC
>TRBV2|TRBD1|TRBJ1-1|.
CASSGLGQINTEAFF
TGTGCCAGCAGTGGCCTGGGACAGATTAACACTGAAGCTTTCTTT
>TRBV11-3|.|TRBJ1-6|.
CASSLGRLNSPLHF
TGTGCCAGCAGCTTAGGCAGACTTAATTCACCCCTCCACTTT
>TRBV13|.|TRBJ1-6|.
CASSLVGAPLHF
TGTGCCAGCAGCTTAGTGGGGGCTCCCCTCCACTTT
>TRBV7-9|.|TRBJ2-7|.
CASSLEHHEQYF
TGTGCCAGCAGCTTGGAGCACCACGAGCAGTACTTC
>TRBV9|TRBD1|TRBJ1-2|.
CASSGGQGDYGYTF
TGTGCCAGCAGCGGAGGACAGGGTGACTATGGCTACACCTTC
>TRBV23-1|TRBD1|TRBJ1-1|.
CASSHRTGRTEAFF
TGCGCCAGCAGTCATCGGACAGGTAGGACTGAAGCTTTCTTT
>TRBV11-1|TRBD1|TRBJ1-2|.
CASSFDRAHNGYTF
TGTGCCAGCAGCTTCGACAGGGCCCATAATGGCTACACCTTC
>TRBV27|.|TRBJ2-1|.
CASSSPSGGGSLTLNEQFF
TGTGCCAGCAGTTCTCCCTCAGGGGGCGGGAGTCTAACATTGAATGAGCAGTTCTTC
>TRBV27|TRBD2|TRBJ2-2|once
CASSPPGAGGPFDRELFF
TGTGCCAGCAGTCCTCCCGGAGCGGGGGGCCCATTTGACCGGGAGCTGTTTTTT
>TRBV4-2|TRBD1|TRBJ2-5|.
CASSQSDRAGYQETQYF
TGTGCCAGCAGCCAGTCCGACAGGGCCGGGTACCAAGAGACCCAGTACTTC
>TRBV15|.|TRBJ2-1|few
CATSRGNFNNEQFF
TGTGCCACCAGCAGAGGTAACTTCAACAATGAGCAGTTCTTC
>TRBV10-1|.|TRBJ2-1|few
CASSGASSSYNEQFF
TGCGCCAGCAGTGGGGCCTCGAGCTCCTACAATGAGCAGTTCTTC
>TRBV7-3|TRBD1|TRBJ1-2|.
CASSARGTGVGYTF
TGTGCCAGCAGTGCTAGAGGGACAGGGGTTGGCTACACCTTC
>TRBV13|TRBD2|TRBJ2-1|.
CASSWGTSGINEQFF
TGTGCCAGCAGCTGGGGGACTAGCGGGATAAATGAGCAGTTCTTC
>TRBV5-1|.|TRBJ2-3|.
CASSLGPGFSDTQYF
TGCGCCAGCAGCTTGGGACCGGGGTTTTCAGATACGCAGTATTTT
>TRBV5-1|.|TRBJ1-2|.
CASSLESLRANYGYTF
TGCGCCAGCAGCTTGGAGTCGTTACGGGCTAACTATGGCTACACCTTC
>TRBV9|TRBD1|TRBJ2-3|.
CASSVTGQGLRTTDTQYF
TGTGCCAGCAGCGTAACCGGACAGGGTCTGAGGACCACAGATACGCAGTATTTT
>TRBV18|.|TRBJ2-2|.
CASSPPSYFKGELFF
TGTGCCAGCTCACCACCATCCTACTTCAAAGGGGAGCTGTTTTTT
>TRBV4-3|.|TRBJ1-1|.
CASSQGSHAYTEAFF
TGCGCCAGCAGCCAGGGGAGTCACGCGTACACTGAAGCTTTCTTT
>TRBV5-1|TRBD1|TRBJ1-1|.
CASSWDREEVSYTEAFF
TGCGCCAGCAGCTGGGACAGGGAGGAAGTTAGTTACACTGAAGCTTTCTTT
>TRBV6-5|.|TRBJ2-1|few
CASSPLASSYNEQFF
TGTGCCAGCAGCCCCTTGGCCAGCTCCTACAATGAGCAGTTCTTC
>TRBV5-1|.|TRBJ2-7|.
CASSLGPGSGEQYF
TGCGCCAGCAGCTTGGGGCCGGGGTCGGGGGAGCAGTACTTC
>TRBV5-1|TRBD1|TRBJ2-1|once
CASSLAVPGTGPYNEQFF
TGCGCCAGCAGCTTGGCGGTCCCCGGGACAGGCCCCTACAATGAGCAGTTCTTC
>TRBV28|.|TRBJ2-2|.
CASSSVGLGGTGELFF
TGTGCCAGCAGTTCCGTCGGCTTGGGGGGCACCGGGGAGCTGTTTTTT
>TRBV2|.|TRBJ1-3|.
CASSEAAGSGNTIYF
TGTGCCAGCAGTGAAGCGGCGGGTTCAGGAAACACCATATATTTT